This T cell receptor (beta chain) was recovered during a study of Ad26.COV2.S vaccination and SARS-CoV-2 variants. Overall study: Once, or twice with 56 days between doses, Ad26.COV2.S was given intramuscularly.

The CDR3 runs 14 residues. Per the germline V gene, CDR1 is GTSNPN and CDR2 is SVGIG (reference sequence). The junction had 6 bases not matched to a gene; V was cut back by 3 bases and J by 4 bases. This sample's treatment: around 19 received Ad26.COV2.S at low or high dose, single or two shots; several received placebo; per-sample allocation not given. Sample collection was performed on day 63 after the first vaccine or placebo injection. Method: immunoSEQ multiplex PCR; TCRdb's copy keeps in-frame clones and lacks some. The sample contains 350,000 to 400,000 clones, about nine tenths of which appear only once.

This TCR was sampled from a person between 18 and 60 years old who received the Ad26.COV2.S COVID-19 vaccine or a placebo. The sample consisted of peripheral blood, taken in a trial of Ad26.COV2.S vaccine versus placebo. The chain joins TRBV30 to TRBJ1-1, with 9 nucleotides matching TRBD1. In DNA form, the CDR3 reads TGTGCCTGGAGCGGACAGGGGTTGAGCACTGAAGCTTTCTTT. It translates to CAWSGQGLSTEAFF.